This T cell receptor (beta chain) was obtained from a study of low-dose radiotherapy and immunotherapy resistance in tumors. For the study at large: Cohort 1 was treated with 0.5 Gy per fraction at 2-week intervals, amounting to 6.5 Gy overall. On an every-two-weeks schedule, patients received intravenous nivolumab 240 mg, along with ipilimumab 1 mg/kg every six weeks.

The table lists this clonotype with a count of one. A far more abundant clone sits one base away, making this likely a read error. Stated time point: before trial treatment. The CDR3 runs to 14 residues. V shed 4 bases and J 7 bases; nucleotides not matched to a gene: 13. Germline loops: CDR1 DFQATT, CDR2 SNEGSKA (reference sequence). Priming of first-strand cDNA relied on TRAV- and TRBV-specific primers (covering alpha and beta chains). TCR amplification involved 20 to 25 PCR cycles with a constant-region primer and V-primer adapter. A single record per CDR3 protein comes from TCRdb applying MiXCR to the reads. The profile shows around 64,000 distinct CDR3 sequences, around 27% of them singletons.

The chain is built from TRBV20-1 and TRBJ2-7; 7 bases align to TRBD2. The receptor was derived from a male donor with rectosigmoid adenocarcinoma. The input for sequencing was PBMCs, taken before treatment. This CDR3 is CSAISSGSYNEQYF. The DNA for the CDR3 is TGCAGTGCTATTTCTAGCGGCTCCTACAATGAGCAGTACTTC.